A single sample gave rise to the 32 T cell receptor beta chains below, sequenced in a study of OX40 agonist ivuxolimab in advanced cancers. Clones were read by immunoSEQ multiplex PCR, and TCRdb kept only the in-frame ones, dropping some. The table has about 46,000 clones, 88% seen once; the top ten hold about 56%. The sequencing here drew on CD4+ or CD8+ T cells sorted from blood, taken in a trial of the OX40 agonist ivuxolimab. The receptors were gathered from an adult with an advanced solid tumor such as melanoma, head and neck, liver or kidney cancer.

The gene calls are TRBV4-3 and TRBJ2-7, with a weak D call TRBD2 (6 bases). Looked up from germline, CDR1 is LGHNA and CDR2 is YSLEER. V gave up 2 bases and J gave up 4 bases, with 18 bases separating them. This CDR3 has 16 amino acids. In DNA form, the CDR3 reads TGCGCCAGCAGCCAAACGGTGGCCGGGGGAAATTACGAGCAGTACTTC. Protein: CASSQTVAGGNYEQYF.

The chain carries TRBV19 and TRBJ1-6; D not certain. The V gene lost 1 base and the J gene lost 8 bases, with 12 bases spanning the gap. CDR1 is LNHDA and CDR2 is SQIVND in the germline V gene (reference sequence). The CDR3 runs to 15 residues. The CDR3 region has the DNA TGTGCCAGTAGTATAGGTCCACTAGCGGATTCACCCCTCCACTTT. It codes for CASSIGPLADSPLHF.

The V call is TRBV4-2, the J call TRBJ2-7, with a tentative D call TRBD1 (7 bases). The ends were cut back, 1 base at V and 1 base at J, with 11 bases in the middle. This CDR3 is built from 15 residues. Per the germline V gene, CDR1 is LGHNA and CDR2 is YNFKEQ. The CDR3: CASSQARGVSYEQYF. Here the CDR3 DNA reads TGTGCCAGCAGCCAAGCCAGGGGGGTTTCCTACGAGCAGTACTTC.

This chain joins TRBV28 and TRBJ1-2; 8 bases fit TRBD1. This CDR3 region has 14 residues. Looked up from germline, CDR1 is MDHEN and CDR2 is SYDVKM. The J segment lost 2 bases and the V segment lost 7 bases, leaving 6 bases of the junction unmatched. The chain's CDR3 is CASITGTGNYGYTF. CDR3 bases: TGTGCCAGCATTACCGGGACAGGCAACTATGGCTACACCTTC.

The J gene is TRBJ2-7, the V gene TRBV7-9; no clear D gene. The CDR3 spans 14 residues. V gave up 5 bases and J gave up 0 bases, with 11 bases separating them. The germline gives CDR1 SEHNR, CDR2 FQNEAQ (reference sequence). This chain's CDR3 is CASSHPGSSYEQYF. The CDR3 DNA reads TGTGCCAGCAGCCACCCGGGTAGCTCCTACGAGCAGTACTTC.

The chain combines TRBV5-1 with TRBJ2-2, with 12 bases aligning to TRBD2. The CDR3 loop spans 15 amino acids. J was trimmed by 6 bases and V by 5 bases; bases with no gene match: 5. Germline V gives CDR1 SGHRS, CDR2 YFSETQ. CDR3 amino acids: CASSRLAGVAGELFF. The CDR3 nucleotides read TGCGCCAGCAGTAGACTAGCGGGAGTAGCCGGGGAGCTGTTTTTT.

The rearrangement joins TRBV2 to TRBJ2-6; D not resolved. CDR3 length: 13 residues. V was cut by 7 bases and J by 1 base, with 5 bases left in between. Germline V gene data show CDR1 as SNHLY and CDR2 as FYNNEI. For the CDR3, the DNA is TGTGCCAGCAAGGAGTCTGGGGCCAACGTCCTGACTTTC. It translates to CASKESGANVLTF. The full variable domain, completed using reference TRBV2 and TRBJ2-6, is EPEVTQTPSHQVTQMGQEVILRCVPISNHLYFYWYRQILGQKVEFLVSFYNNEISEKSEIFDDQFSVERPDGSNFTLKIRSTKLEDSAMYFCASKESGANVLTFGAGSRLTVL.

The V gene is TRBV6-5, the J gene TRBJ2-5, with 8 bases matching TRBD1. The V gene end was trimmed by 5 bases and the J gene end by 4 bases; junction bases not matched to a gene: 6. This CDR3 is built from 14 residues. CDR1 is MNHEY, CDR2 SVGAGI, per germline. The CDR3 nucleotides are TGTGCCAGCAGTAATACAGGGGGTATAGAGACCCAGTACTTC. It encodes CASSNTGGIETQYF.

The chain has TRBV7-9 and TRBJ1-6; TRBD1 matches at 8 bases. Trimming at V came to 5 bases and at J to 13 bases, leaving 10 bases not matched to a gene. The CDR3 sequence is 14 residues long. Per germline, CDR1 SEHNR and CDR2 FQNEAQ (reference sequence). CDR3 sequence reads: CASSAGTGIAPLHF. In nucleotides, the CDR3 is TGTGCCAGCAGCGCCGGGACAGGTATAGCGCCCCTCCACTTT.

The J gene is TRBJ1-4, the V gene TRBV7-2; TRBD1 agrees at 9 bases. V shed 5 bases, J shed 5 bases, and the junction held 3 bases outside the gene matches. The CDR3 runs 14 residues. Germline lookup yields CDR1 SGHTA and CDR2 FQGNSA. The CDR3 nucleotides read TGTGCCAGCAGCACCGGGACAGGGAATGAAAAACTGTTTTTT. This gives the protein CASSTGTGNEKLFF. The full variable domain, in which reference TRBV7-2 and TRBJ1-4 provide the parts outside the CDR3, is GAGVSQSPSNKVTEKGKDVELRCDPISGHTALYWYRQSLGQGLEFLIYFQGNSAPDKSGLPSDRFSAERTGGSVSTLTIQRTQQEDSAVYLCASSTGTGNEKLFFGSGTQLSVL.

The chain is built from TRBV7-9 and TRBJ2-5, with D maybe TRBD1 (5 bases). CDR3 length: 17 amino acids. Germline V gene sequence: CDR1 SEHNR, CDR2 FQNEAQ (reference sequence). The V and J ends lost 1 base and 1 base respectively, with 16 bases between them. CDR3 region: CASSLGGALTFQETQYF. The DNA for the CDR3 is TGTGCCAGCAGCTTAGGTGGGGCCCTAACCTTCCAAGAGACCCAGTACTTC.

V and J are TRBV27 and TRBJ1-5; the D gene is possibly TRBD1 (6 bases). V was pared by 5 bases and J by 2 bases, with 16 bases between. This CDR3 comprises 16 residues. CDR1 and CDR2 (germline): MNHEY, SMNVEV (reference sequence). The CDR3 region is CASSGTNRVGNQPQHF. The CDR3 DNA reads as TGTGCCAGCAGTGGGACAAACAGGGTGGGCAATCAGCCCCAGCATTTT.

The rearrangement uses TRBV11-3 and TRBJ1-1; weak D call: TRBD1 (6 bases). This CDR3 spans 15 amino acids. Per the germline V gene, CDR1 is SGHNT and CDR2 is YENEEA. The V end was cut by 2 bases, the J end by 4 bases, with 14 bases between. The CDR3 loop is CASSLFRTVGTEAFF. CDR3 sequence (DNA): TGTGCCAGCAGCTTATTCCGGACAGTGGGCACTGAAGCTTTCTTT.

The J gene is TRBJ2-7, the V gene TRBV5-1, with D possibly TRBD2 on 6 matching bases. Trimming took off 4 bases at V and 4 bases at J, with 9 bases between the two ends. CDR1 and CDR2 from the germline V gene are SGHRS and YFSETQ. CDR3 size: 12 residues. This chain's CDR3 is CASSQGGYEQYF. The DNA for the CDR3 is TGCGCCAGCAGCCAGGGAGGATACGAGCAGTACTTC. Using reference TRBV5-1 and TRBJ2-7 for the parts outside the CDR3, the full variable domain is KAGVTQTPRYLIKTRGQQVTLSCSPISGHRSVSWYQQTPGQGLQFLFEYFSETQRNKGNFPGRFSGRQFSNSRSEMNVSTLELGDSALYLCASSQGGYEQYFGPGTRLTVT.

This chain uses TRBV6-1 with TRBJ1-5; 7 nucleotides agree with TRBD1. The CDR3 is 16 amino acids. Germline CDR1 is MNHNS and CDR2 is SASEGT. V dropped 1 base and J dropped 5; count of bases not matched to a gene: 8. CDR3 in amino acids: CASSEGVTGLDQPQHF. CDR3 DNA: TGTGCCAGCAGTGAAGGTGTGACAGGGCTGGATCAGCCCCAGCATTTT.

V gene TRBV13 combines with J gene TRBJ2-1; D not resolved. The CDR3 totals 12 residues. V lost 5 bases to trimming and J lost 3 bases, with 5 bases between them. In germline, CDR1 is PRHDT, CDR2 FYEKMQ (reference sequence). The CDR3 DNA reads TGTGCCAGCAGCCTCAACTACAATGAGCAGTTCTTC. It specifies CASSLNYNEQFF.

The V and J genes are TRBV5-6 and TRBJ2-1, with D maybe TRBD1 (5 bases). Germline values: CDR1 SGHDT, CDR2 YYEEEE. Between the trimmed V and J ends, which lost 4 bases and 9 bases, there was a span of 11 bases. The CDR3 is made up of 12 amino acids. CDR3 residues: CASSPRVGEQFF. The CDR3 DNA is TGTGCCAGCAGCCCCAGGGTTGGTGAGCAGTTCTTC.

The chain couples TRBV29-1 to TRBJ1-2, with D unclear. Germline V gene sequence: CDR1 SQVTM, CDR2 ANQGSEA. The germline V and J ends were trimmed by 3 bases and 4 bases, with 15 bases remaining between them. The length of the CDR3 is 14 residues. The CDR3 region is CSVEVSANGYGYTF. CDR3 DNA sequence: TGCAGCGTTGAGGTGTCAGCTAACGGCTATGGCTACACCTTC.

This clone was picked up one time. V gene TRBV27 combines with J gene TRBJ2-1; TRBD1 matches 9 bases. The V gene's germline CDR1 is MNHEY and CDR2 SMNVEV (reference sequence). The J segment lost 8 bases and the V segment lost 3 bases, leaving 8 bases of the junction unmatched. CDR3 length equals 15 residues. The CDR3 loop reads CASSLGPRDRDEQFF. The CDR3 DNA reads TGTGCCAGCAGTTTGGGGCCAAGGGACAGGGATGAGCAGTTCTTC.

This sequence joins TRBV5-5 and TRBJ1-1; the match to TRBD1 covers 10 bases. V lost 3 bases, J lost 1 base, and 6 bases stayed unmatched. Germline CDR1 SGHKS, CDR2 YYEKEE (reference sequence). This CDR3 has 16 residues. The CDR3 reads CASSWGQGRGNTEAFF. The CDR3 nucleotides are TGTGCCAGCAGCTGGGGACAGGGGAGGGGGAACACTGAAGCTTTCTTT.

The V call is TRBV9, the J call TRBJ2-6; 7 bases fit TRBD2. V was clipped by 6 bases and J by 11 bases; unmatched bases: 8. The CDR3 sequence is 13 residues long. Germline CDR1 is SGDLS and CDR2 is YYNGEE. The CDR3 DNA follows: TGTGCCAGCAACCATGGGGGGAGGGACGTCCTGACTTTC. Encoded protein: CASNHGGRDVLTF.

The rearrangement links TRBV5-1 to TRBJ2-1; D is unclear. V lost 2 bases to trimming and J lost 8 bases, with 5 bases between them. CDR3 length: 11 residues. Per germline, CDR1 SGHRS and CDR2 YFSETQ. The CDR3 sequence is CASSFIDEQFF. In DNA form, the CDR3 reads TGCGCCAGCAGCTTTATAGATGAGCAGTTCTTC.

CDR3 protein: CASSQGREDLLAKNIQYF. The CDR3, as DNA: TGTGCCAGCAGCCAGGGGCGGGAAGACCTTCTAGCCAAAAACATTCAGTACTTC. This rearrangement joins TRBV6-7 to TRBJ2-4, with D possibly called TRBD1 or TRBD2 (6 bases each). TRBV6-7 is an ORF for which the function is uncertain. This CDR3 is 18 amino acids long. V shed 6 bases and J shed 0 bases, with 21 bases lying between them.

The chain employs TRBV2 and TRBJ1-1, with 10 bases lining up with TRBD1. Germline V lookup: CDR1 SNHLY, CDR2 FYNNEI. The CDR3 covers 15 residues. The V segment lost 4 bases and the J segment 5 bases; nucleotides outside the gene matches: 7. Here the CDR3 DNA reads TGTGCCAGCAGTGCAGGGGACAGGGGAACTACTGAAGCTTTCTTT. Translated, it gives CASSAGDRGTTEAFF.

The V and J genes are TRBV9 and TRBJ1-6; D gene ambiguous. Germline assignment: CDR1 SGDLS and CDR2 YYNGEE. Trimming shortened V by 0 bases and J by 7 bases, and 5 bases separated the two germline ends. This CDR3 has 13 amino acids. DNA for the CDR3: TGTGCCAGCAGCGTAGTCGTCAATTCACCCCTCCACTTT. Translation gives CASSVVVNSPLHF. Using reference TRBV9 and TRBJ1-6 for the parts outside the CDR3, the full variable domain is DSGVTQTPKHLITATGQRVTLRCSPRSGDLSVYWYQQSLDQGLQFLIQYYNGEERAKGNILERFSAQQFPDLHSELNLSSLELGDSALYFCASSVVVNSPLHFGNGTRLTVT.

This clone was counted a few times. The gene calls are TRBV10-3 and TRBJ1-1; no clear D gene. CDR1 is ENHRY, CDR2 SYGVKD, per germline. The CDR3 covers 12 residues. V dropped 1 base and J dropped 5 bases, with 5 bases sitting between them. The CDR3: CAISELGTEAFF. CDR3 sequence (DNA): TGTGCCATCAGTGAGTTAGGGACTGAAGCTTTCTTT.

The CDR3 sequence is CASSQGVSGGVDEQYF. The DNA of the CDR3 is TGTGCCAGCAGCCAAGGTGTGTCAGGGGGCGTCGACGAGCAGTACTTC. The chain links TRBV14 to TRBJ2-7, with 8 bases lining up with TRBD1. Germline V lookup: CDR1 SGHDN, CDR2 FVKESK. This CDR3 comprises 16 residues. V gave up 1 base and J gave up 5 bases; unmatched junction bases: 10.

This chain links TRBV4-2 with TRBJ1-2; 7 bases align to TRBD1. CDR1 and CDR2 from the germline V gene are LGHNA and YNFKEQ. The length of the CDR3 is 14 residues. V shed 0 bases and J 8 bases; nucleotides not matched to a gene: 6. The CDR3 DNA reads TGTGCCAGCAGCCAAGAGGCCAGGGACAGCGGCTACACCTTC. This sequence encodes CASSQEARDSGYTF.

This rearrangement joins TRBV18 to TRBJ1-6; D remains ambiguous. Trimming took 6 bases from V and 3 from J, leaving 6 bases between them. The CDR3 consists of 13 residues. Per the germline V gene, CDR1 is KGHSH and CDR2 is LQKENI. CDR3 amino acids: CASSPDYNSPLHF. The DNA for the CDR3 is TGTGCCAGCTCCCCCGACTATAATTCACCCCTCCACTTT.

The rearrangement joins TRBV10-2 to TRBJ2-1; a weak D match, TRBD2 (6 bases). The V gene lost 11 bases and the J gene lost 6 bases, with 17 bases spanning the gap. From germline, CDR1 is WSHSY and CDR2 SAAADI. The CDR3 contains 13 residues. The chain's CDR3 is CASRENSRNEQFF. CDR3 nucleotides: TGCGCCTCCCGGGAGAATAGTCGCAATGAGCAGTTCTTC.

The CDR3 spells CASSFYRTGGPYEQYF. Written as DNA, the CDR3 is TGTGCCAGCAGCTTCTACAGGACAGGGGGCCCCTACGAGCAGTACTTC. The chain joins TRBV7-2 to TRBJ2-7; 11 bases are shared with TRBD1. V shed 3 bases, J shed 2 bases, and the junction held 6 bases outside the gene matches. The CDR3 totals 16 residues. Germline CDR1 SGHTA, CDR2 FQGNSA.

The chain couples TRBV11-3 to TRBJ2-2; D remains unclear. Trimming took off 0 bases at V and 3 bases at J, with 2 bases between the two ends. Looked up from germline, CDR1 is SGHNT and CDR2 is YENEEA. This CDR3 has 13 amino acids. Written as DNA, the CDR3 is TGTGCCAGCAGCTTAGAGTACACCGGGGAGCTGTTTTTT. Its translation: CASSLEYTGELFF.